Listed here are 18 T cell receptor beta chains from one sample, sequenced in a study of identical twins (TCRdb year 2016). The library was prepared using 5' RACE. Data came from an Illumina HiSeq 2000. TCRdb passed the public sequencing reads through fastp at Q25 and MiXCR, retaining productive beta sequences. All rows with the same CDR3 protein become a single entry with the most common DNA and genes. In all, the sample holds some 900,000 distinct CDR3 sequences, and 9% to 15% of those were seen once. Together, the top ten hold under 2% of the sample. Separately, the same data were catalogued under a study of yellow fever vaccine responses in identical twins.

Material for sequencing was PBMCs. The receptors shown here come from a woman younger than 30 in good health.

On this clonotype: A junction end diverges from the germline sequence, so it may reflect a read error. The chain has TRBV7-8 and TRBJ2-1, with unresolved D. The germline gives CDR1 SGHVS, CDR2 FQNEAQ. This CDR3 has 14 amino acids. CDR3 sequence (DNA): TGTGCCAGCAGCCCGAATGGGGTCTACAGTGAGCAGTTCTTC. Translating it yields CASSPNGVYSEQFF.

This clonotype was observed a handful of times. The V gene is TRBV7-7, the J gene TRBJ2-3; D might be TRBD2 (6 bases). The CDR3 length is 15 residues. The V gene's germline CDR1 is SSHAT and CDR2 FNYEAQ (reference sequence). The germline V and J ends were trimmed by 3 bases and 2 bases, with 12 bases remaining between them. CDR3 coding DNA: TGTGCCAGCAGCTTCGGCGGGAACCCCACAGATACGCAGTATTTT. Encoded protein: CASSFGGNPTDTQYF. Based on the CDR3 plus reference TRBV7-7 and TRBJ2-3, the full variable domain is GAGVSQSPRYKVTKRGQDVTLRCDPISSHATLYWYQQALGQGPEFLTYFNYEAQPDKSGLPSDRFSAERPEGSISTLTIQRTEQRDSAMYRCASSFGGNPTDTQYFGPGTRLTVL.

At least ten counts were recorded for this clonotype. The rearrangement uses TRBV5-1 and TRBJ1-1; TRBD1 is a possible D gene (6 bases). V lost 4 bases and J lost 1, with 14 bases in between. The CDR3 consists of 15 residues. The germline V gene encodes CDR1 SGHRS and CDR2 YFSETQ. CDR3 bases: TGCGCCAGCAGCGGGTCGACAGGAAAGAACACTGAAGCTTTCTTT. Encoded protein: CASSGSTGKNTEAFF.

This clonotype was detected ten times or more. The chain combines TRBV7-9 with TRBJ1-1; D possibly corresponds to TRBD1 (5 bases). Germline CDR1 SEHNR, CDR2 FQNEAQ (reference sequence). Trimming removed 5 bases at V and 1 base at J, with 8 bases between. The CDR3 covers 13 residues. The CDR3 protein is CASSNTGNTEAFF. The CDR3 DNA sequence: TGTGCCAGCAGCAACACAGGGAACACTGAAGCTTTCTTT.

V is TRBV11-3 and J is TRBJ1-1; no definite D call. This CDR3 is 14 amino acids long. Germline V lookup: CDR1 SGHNT, CDR2 YENEEA. With 1 base removed from V and 1 base from J, the gap between germline ends came to 7 bases. CDR3 in amino acids: CASSLAWRNTEAFF. The CDR3 DNA reads TGTGCCAGCAGCTTAGCGTGGAGGAACACTGAAGCTTTCTTT.

The V call is TRBV20-1, the J call TRBJ1-6; no definite D call. CDR1 is DFQATT, CDR2 SNEGSKA, per germline (reference sequence). V lost 5 bases and J 13 bases, leaving 18 bases between the germline ends. There are 13 residues in the CDR3. This chain's CDR3 is CSAGSMDFLPLHF. As DNA, the CDR3 is TGCAGTGCTGGGAGTATGGACTTCTTGCCCCTCCACTTT.

The chain joins TRBV5-1 to TRBJ2-4; a possible D gene is TRBD1 (6 bases). The CDR3 is 18 residues long. Trimming shortened V by 2 bases and J by 1 base, and 19 bases separated the two germline ends. Germline-derived CDR1 and CDR2 are SGHRS and YFSETQ. CDR3 protein: CASSFEGDPLRAKNIQYF. DNA of the CDR3: TGCGCCAGCAGCTTCGAGGGGGACCCTCTCAGGGCCAAAAACATTCAGTACTTC. The complete variable domain, with remaining parts taken from reference TRBV5-1 and TRBJ2-4, reads KAGVTQTPRYLIKTRGQQVTLSCSPISGHRSVSWYQQTPGQGLQFLFEYFSETQRNKGNFPGRFSGRQFSNSRSEMNVSTLELGDSALYLCASSFEGDPLRAKNIQYFGAGTRLSVL.

This clonotype was detected only a few times. This chain links TRBV3-1 with TRBJ2-5; 14 nucleotides match TRBD2. The CDR3 spans 17 residues. Germline CDR1 LGHDT, CDR2 YNNKEL (reference sequence). V shed 0 bases, J shed 5 bases, and the junction held 5 bases outside the gene matches. The CDR3 DNA follows: TGTGCCAGCAGCCAAGAGGGACTAGCGGGAGCGGGGGAGACCCAGTACTTC. As protein: CASSQEGLAGAGETQYF.

This clonotype occurred a few times. V is TRBV11-1 and J is TRBJ2-6; no clear D. CDR3 size: 18 residues. Between the trimmed V and J ends, which lost 3 bases and 3 bases, there was a span of 18 bases. Germline V gene sequence: CDR1 SGHAT, CDR2 FQDESV (reference sequence). The CDR3 here is CASSFSDRLSDGANVLTF. CDR3 in DNA: TGTGCCAGCAGCTTTAGTGATCGTCTATCTGATGGGGCCAACGTCCTGACTTTC.

This clonotype was recorded a few times. This chain connects TRBV11-2 to TRBJ2-5; TRBD1 or TRBD2 may be the D gene (5 bases each). Per the germline V gene, CDR1 is SGHAT and CDR2 is FQNNGV. The CDR3 totals 14 residues. Trimming left V 3 bases short and J 5 bases short, with 13 bases between. As DNA, the CDR3 is TGTGCCAGCAGCTTCGACCGACAGCGGGAGACCCAGTACTTC. This encodes CASSFDRQRETQYF.

DNA of the CDR3: TGCGCCAGCAGCCAAGATGGGCTCCGGCCCAATGAGCAGTTCTTC. It is translated as CASSQDGLRPNEQFF. This rearrangement joins TRBV4-1 to TRBJ2-1; D unresolved. Germline CDR1 reads MGHRA; CDR2 reads YSYEKL. V lost 0 bases, J lost 6 bases, and 12 bases lay in between. The CDR3 spans 15 residues.

The V and J genes are TRBV25-1 and TRBJ1-2; perhaps TRBD1 as D (5 bases). Germline lookup yields CDR1 MGHDK and CDR2 SYGVNS. The CDR3 loop spans 15 amino acids. Between the trimmed V and J ends, which lost 2 bases and 0 bases, there was a span of 10 bases. CDR3 region: CASSEPGKTNYGYTF. Here the CDR3 DNA reads TGTGCCAGCAGTGAACCAGGGAAAACTAACTATGGCTACACCTTC.

This clonotype was observed a handful of times. The chain couples TRBV5-1 to TRBJ1-2, with TRBD1 matching 9 bases. Germline CDR1 reads SGHRS; CDR2 reads YFSETQ. This CDR3 has 13 residues. With V trimmed by 7 bases and J by 8 bases, 9 bases remained unmatched. Written as DNA, the CDR3 is TGCGCCAGCGCTGAGGGACAGGGAGGCGGCTACACCTTC. Its translation: CASAEGQGGGYTF.

This clonotype was counted only a few times. The chain carries TRBV24-1 and TRBJ2-5; D might be TRBD1 (6 bases). The V and J ends lost 3 bases and 2 bases respectively, with 9 bases between them. From germline, CDR1 is KGHDR and CDR2 SFDVKD. This CDR3 region has 14 residues. CDR3 bases: TGTGCCACCAGTGATCGGACAGAACAAGAGACCCAGTACTTC. Translating gives CATSDRTEQETQYF.

The CDR3 region has the DNA TGTGCCAGTAGCGTTGGCGAGGGTAGTGAGCAGTTCTTC. Amino acids: CASSVGEGSEQFF. The chain couples TRBV19 to TRBJ2-1, with D tentatively TRBD2 (5 bases). Deletions cut 6 bases from V and 9 bases from J, with 15 bases between. The CDR3 covers 13 residues. The germline gives CDR1 LNHDA, CDR2 SQIVND (reference sequence).

The chain links TRBV5-1 to TRBJ1-5; D possibly corresponds to TRBD1 (6 bases). The germline V gene encodes CDR1 SGHRS and CDR2 YFSETQ. The ends were cut back, 0 bases at V and 0 bases at J, with 10 bases in the middle. This CDR3 contains 16 residues. The CDR3 loop reads CASSLEAGASNQPQHF. CDR3 nucleotide sequence: TGCGCCAGCAGCTTGGAGGCAGGGGCTAGCAATCAGCCCCAGCATTTT. Drawing the rest from reference TRBV5-1 and TRBJ1-5, the complete variable domain is KAGVTQTPRYLIKTRGQQVTLSCSPISGHRSVSWYQQTPGQGLQFLFEYFSETQRNKGNFPGRFSGRQFSNSRSEMNVSTLELGDSALYLCASSLEAGASNQPQHFGDGTRLSIL.

The J gene is TRBJ2-1, the V gene TRBV5-1; the match to TRBD2 covers 9 bases. The CDR3 length is 17 residues. V lost 2 bases and J lost 4; bases outside the gene matches: 10. The germline V gene has CDR1 SGHRS and CDR2 YFSETQ. The CDR3 DNA reads as TGCGCCAGCAGCTTCACCCGGACTAGCGAGATTTACAATGAGCAGTTCTTC. It yields the protein CASSFTRTSEIYNEQFF.

A few counts support this clonotype. The rearrangement links TRBV12-3 or TRBV12-4 to TRBJ1-2; D gene ambiguous. This CDR3 has 12 amino acids. Trimming removed 1 base at V and 6 bases at J, with 6 bases between. The CDR3 sequence: CASSLEINGYTF. CDR3 sequence (DNA): TGTGCCAGCAGTTTAGAAATTAATGGCTACACCTTC.